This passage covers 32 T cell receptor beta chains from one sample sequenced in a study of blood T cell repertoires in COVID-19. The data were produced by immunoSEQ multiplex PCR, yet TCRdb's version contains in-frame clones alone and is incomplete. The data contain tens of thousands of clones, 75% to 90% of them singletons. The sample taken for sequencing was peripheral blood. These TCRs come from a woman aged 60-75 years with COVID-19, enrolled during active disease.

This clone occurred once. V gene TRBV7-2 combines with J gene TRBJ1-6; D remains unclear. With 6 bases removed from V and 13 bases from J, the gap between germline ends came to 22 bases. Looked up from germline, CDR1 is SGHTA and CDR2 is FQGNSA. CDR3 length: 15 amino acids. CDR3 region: CASRSTVTLPWPLHF. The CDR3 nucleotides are TGTGCCAGCAGATCTACAGTAACCCTACCGTGGCCCCTCCACTTT.

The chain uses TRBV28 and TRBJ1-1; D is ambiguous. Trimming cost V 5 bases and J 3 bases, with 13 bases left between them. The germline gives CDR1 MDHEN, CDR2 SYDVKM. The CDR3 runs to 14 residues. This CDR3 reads CASSAPGRYTEAFF. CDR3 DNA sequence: TGTGCCAGCAGTGCCCCCGGGAGATACACTGAAGCTTTCTTT. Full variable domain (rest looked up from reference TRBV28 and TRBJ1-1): DVKVTQSSRYLVKRTGEKVFLECVQDMDHENMFWYRQDPGLGLRLIYFSYDVKMKEKGDIPEGYSVSREKKERFSLILESASTNQTSMYLCASSAPGRYTEAFFGQGTRLTVV.

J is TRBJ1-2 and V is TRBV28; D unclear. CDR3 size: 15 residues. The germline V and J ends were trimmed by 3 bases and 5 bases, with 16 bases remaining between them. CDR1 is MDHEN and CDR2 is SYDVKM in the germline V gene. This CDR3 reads CASSLTPGGLYGYTF. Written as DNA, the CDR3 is TGTGCCAGCAGTTTGACCCCGGGAGGGCTTTATGGCTACACCTTC.

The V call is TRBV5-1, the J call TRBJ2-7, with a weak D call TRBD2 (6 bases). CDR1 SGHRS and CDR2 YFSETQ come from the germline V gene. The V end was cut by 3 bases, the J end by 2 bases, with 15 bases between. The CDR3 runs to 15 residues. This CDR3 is CASSSRLGLTYEQYF. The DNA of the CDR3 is TGCGCCAGCAGCTCCCGACTAGGCCTGACCTACGAGCAGTACTTC.

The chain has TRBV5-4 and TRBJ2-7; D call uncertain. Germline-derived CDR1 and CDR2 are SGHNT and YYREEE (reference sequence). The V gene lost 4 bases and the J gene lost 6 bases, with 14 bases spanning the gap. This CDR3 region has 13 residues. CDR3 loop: CASSPKVFAEQYF. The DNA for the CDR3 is TGTGCCAGCAGCCCTAAAGTGTTTGCCGAGCAGTACTTC.

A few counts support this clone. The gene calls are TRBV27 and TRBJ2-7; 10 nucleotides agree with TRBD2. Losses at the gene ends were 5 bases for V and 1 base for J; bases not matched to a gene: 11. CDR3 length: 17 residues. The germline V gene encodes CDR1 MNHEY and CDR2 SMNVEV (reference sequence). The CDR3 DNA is TGTGCCAGCAGTCACACGGGACTAGCGAGACTATCCTACGAGCAGTACTTC. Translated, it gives CASSHTGLARLSYEQYF.

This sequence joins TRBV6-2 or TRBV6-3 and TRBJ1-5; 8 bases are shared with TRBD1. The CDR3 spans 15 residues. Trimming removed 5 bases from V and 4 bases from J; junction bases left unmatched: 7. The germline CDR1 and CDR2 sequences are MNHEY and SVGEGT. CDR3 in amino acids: CASSLPRQGNQPQHF. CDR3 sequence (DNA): TGTGCCAGCAGTCTCCCTAGACAGGGGAATCAGCCCCAGCATTTT.

The CDR3: CASSLPHREGKLFF. DNA for the CDR3: TGTGCCAGCAGCCTCCCCCACAGGGAGGGAAAACTGTTTTTT. The rearrangement uses TRBV7-9 and TRBJ1-4, with D possibly being TRBD1 (6 bases). Germline V lookup: CDR1 SEHNR, CDR2 FQNEAQ (reference sequence). There are 14 residues in the CDR3. V was shortened by 5 bases and J by 10 bases, with 17 bases between the two germline ends.

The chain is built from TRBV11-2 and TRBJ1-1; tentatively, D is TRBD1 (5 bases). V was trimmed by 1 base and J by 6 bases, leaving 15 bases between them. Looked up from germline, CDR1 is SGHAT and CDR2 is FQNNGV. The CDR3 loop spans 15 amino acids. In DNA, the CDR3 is TGTGCCAGCAGCTTAGTGGGTATAGGGGAGGCTGAAGCTTTCTTT. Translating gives CASSLVGIGEAEAFF.

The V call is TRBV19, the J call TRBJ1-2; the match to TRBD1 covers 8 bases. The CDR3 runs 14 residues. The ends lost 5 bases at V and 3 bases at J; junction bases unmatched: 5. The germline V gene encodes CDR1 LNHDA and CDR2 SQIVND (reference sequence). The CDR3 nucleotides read TGTGCCAGTAGTCCGGGACAGGAATACTATGGCTACACCTTC. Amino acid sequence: CASSPGQEYYGYTF.

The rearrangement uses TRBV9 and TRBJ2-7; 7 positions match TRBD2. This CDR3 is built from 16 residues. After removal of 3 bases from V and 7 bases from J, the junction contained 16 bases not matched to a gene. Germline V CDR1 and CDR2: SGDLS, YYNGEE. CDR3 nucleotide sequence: TGTGCCAGCAGCGGCTCGCGGGGGAGCGGGTTGAGGGAGCAGTACTTC. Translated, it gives CASSGSRGSGLREQYF.

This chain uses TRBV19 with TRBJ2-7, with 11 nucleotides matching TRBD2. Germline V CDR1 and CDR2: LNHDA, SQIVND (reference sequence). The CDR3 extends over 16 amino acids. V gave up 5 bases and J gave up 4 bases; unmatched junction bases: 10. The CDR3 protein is CASSPGLADLWYEQYF. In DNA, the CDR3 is TGTGCCAGTAGTCCGGGACTAGCGGATCTTTGGTACGAGCAGTACTTC.

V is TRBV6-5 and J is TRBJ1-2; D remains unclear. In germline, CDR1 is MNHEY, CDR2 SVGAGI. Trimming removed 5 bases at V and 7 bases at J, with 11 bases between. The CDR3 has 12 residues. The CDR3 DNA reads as TGTGCCAGCAGTCACCAGGAAGGTGGCTACACCTTC. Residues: CASSHQEGGYTF.

CDR3 DNA sequence: TGTGCCAGCAGCCAAGATTTCGGACAGGGGGGTGTCGGGGAGCTGTTTTTT. Translated: CASSQDFGQGGVGELFF. V is TRBV4-2 and J is TRBJ2-2; 10 bases line up with TRBD1. The junction had 8 bases not matched to a gene; V was cut back by 0 bases and J by 7 bases. Germline V lookup: CDR1 LGHNA, CDR2 YNFKEQ. The CDR3 consists of 17 residues.

CDR3 nucleotide sequence: TGTGCCAGCTCACCCCTCCCAGGGGAAAAACTGTTTTTT. This translates into CASSPLPGEKLFF. The chain joins TRBV18 to TRBJ1-4; D is possibly TRBD1 (5 bases). Trimming stripped 3 bases from V and 8 bases from J, with 10 bases between. Germline assignment: CDR1 KGHSH and CDR2 LQKENI. The CDR3 length is 13 residues.

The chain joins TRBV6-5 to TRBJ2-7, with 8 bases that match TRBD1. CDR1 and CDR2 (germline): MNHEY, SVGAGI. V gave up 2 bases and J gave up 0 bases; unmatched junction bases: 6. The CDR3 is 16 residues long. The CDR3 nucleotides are TGTGCCAGCAGTTACGCAGGGGGCGGAAGCTCCTACGAGCAGTACTTC. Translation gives CASSYAGGGSSYEQYF.

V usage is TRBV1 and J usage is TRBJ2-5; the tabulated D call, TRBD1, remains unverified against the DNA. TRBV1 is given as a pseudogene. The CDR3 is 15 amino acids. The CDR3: CTSSHLGQTQETQYF. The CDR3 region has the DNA TGCACCAGCAGCCACCTAGGACAAACCCAAGAGACCCAGTACTTC.

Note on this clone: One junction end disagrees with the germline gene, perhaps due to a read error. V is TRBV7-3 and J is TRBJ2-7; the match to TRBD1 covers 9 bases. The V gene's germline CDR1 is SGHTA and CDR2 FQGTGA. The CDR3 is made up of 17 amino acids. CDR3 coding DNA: TGTGCCAGCAGTAAAGTGGGGGACAGGGTGAGATCCTGCGAGCAGTACTTC. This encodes CASSKVGDRVRSCEQYF.

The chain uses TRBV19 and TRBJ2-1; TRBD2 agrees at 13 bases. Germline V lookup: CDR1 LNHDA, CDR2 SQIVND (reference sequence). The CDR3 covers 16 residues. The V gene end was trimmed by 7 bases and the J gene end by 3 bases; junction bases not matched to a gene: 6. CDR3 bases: TGTGCCAGTAACGGACTAGCGGGAGTAGGCTACAATGAGCAGTTCTTC. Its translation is CASNGLAGVGYNEQFF. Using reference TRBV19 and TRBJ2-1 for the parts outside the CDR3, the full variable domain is DGGITQSPKYLFRKEGQNVTLSCEQNLNHDAMYWYRQDPGQGLRLIYYSQIVNDFQKGDIAEGYSVSREKKESFPLTVTSAQKNPTAFYLCASNGLAGVGYNEQFFGPGTRLTVL.

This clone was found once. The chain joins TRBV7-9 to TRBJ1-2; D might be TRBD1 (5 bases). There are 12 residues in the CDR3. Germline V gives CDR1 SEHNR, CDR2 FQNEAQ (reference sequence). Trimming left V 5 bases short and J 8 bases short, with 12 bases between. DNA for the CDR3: TGTGCCAGCAGCCCCAGGGAAATAGGCTACACCTTC. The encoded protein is CASSPREIGYTF.

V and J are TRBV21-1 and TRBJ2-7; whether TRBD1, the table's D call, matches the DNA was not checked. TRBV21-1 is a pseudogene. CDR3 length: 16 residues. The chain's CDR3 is CASILQGAKCFDEQYF. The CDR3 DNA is TGTGCCAGCATCCTCCAGGGGGCCAAATGTTTCGACGAGCAGTACTTC.

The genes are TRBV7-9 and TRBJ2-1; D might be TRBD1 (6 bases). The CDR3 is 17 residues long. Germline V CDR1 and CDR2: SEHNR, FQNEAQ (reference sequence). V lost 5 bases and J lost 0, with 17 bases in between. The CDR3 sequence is CASSLRGGMSSYNEQFF. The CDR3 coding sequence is TGTGCCAGCAGCCTCCGAGGGGGAATGAGCTCCTACAATGAGCAGTTCTTC.

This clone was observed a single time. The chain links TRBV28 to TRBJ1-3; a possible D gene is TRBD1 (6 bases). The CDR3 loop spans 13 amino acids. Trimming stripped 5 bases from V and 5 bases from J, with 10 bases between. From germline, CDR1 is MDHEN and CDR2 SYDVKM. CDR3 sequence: CASSTGQRNTIYF. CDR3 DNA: TGTGCCAGCAGTACGGGACAAAGAAACACCATATATTTT.

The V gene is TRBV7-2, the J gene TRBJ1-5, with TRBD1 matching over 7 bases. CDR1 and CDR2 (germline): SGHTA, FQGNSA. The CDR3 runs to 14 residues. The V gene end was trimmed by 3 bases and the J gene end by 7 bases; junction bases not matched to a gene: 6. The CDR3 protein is CASSLTGSVQPQHF. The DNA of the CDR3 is TGTGCCAGCAGCTTGACAGGGTCGGTACAGCCCCAGCATTTT.

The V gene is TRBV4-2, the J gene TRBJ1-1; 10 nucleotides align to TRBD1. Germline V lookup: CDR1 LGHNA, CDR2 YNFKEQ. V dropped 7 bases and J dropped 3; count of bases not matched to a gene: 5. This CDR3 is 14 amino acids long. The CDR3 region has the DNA TGTGCCAGCACCACCGGGACAGGGGACACTGAAGCTTTCTTT. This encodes CASTTGTGDTEAFF.

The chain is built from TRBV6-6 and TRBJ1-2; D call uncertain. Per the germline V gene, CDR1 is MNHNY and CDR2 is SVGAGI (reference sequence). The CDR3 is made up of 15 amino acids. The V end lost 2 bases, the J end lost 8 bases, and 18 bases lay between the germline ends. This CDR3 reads CASSYGPGEGGGYTF. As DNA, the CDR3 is TGTGCCAGCAGTTACGGTCCAGGCGAGGGAGGGGGCTACACCTTC.

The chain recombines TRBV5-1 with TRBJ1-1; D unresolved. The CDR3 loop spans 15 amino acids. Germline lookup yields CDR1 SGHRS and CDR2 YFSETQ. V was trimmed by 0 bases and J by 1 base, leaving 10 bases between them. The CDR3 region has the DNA TGCGCCAGCAGCTTGGAACCAGCGAAGAACACTGAAGCTTTCTTT. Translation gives CASSLEPAKNTEAFF.

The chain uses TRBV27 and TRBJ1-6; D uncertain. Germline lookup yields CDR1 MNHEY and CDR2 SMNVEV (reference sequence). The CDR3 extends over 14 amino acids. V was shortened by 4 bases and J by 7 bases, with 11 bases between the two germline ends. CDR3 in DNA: TGTGCCAGCAGTTCGGGGATGCGAAATTCACCCCTCCACTTT. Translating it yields CASSSGMRNSPLHF.

The CDR3 loop reads CASSPNRTGVVGYTF. CDR3 DNA sequence: TGTGCCAGCAGCCCGAATCGAACAGGGGTGGTTGGCTACACCTTC. The chain combines TRBV7-8 with TRBJ1-2; 7 bases line up with TRBD1. CDR3 length equals 15 residues. Trimming at V came to 5 bases and at J to 7 bases, leaving 13 bases not matched to a gene. Per germline, CDR1 SGHVS and CDR2 FQNEAQ.

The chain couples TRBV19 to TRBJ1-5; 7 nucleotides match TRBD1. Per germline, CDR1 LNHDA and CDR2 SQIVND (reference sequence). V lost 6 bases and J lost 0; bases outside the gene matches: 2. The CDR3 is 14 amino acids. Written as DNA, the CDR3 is TGTGCCAGTAGCGGACAGGATAGCAATCAGCCCCAGCATTTT. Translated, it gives CASSGQDSNQPQHF.

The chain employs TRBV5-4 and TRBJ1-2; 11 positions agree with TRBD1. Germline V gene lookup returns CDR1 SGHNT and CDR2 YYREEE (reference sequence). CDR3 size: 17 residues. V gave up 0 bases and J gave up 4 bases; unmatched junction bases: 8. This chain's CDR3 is CASSLGAWGQGGYGYTF. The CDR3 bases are TGTGCCAGCAGCTTGGGTGCGTGGGGACAGGGGGGCTATGGCTACACCTTC.

DNA for the CDR3: TGTGCCAGCAGTTTAGCGTCCGGAGAAGAGACCCAGTACTTC. Protein sequence: CASSLASGEETQYF. The gene calls are TRBV28 and TRBJ2-5, with D unclear. In germline, CDR1 is MDHEN, CDR2 SYDVKM. This CDR3 contains 14 residues. The V end lost 2 bases, the J end lost 3 bases, and 10 bases lay between the germline ends.